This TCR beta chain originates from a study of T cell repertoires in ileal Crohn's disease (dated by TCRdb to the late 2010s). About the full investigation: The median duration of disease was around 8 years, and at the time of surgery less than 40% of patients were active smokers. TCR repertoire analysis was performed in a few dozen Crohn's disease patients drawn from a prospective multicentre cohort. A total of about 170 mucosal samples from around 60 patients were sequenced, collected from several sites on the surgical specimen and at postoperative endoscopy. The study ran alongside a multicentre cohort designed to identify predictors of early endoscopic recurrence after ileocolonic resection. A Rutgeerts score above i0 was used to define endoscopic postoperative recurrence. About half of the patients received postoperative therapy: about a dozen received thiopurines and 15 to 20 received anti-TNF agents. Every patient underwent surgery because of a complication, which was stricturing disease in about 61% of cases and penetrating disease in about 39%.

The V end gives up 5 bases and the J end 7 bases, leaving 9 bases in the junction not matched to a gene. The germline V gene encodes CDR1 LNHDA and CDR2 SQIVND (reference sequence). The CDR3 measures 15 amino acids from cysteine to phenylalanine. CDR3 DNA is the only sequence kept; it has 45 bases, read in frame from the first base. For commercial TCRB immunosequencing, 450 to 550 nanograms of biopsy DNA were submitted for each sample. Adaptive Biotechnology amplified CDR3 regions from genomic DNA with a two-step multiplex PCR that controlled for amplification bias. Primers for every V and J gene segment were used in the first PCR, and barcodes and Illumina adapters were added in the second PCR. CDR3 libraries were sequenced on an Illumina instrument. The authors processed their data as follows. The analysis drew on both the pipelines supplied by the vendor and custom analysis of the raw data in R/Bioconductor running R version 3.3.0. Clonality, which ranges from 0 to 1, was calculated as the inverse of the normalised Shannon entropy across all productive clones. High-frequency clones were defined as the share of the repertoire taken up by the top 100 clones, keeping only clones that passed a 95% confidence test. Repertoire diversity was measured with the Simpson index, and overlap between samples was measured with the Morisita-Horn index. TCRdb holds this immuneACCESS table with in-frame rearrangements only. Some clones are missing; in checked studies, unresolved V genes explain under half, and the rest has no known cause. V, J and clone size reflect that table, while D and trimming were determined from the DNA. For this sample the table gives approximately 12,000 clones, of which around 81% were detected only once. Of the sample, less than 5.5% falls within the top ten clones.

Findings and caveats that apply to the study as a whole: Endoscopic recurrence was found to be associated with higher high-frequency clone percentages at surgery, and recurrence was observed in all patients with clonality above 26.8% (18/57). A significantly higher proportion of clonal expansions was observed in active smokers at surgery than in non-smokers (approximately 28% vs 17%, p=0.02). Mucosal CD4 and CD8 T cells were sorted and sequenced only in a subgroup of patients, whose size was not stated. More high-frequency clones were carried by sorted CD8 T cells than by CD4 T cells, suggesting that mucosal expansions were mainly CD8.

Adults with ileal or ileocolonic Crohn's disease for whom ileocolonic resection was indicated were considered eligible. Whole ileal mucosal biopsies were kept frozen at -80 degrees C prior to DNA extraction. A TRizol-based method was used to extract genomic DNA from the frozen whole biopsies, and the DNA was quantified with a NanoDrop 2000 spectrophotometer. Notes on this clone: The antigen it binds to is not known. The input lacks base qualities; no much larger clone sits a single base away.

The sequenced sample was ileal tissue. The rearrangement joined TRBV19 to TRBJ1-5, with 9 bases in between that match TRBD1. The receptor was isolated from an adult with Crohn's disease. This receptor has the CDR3 CASSQTDRGDQPQHF. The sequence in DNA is TGTGCCAGTAGTCAAACGGACAGGGGAGACCAGCCCCAGCATTTT.